This T cell receptor (beta chain) originates from a study of breast tumors, draining lymph nodes, adjacent tissues. Study-level results: Tumor and nontumor repertoires were significantly more similar in luminal-like than in basal-like breast cancer. Tumor T cell lymph node origin was a supported hypothesis, not proven. Findings are consistent with lymph node origin and intratumoral expansion of most tumor T cells. Compared with lymph nodes, tumors were less diverse; compared with nontumor tissue, more.

V gave up 4 bases and J gave up 0 bases; unmatched junction bases: 8. CDR1 MDHEN and CDR2 SYDVKM come from the germline V gene. CDR3 length: 16 amino acids. TCRdb re-derived calls from the multiplex PCR reads in MiXCR, one entry per CDR3 protein. The sample includes 130,000 or so distinct CDR3 sequences, 21% of them seen just once. In regard to this clonotype: The antigen is undetermined.

Samples came from axillary lymph nodes draining the breast cancer. This sequence was found in a female donor with breast cancer. Some clones in this sample may be carry-over from other donors' samples. V is TRBV28 and J is TRBJ2-7, with 8 bases matching TRBD2. Material: axillary lymph node tissue. The CDR3 sequence: CASSSRTSWTSYEQYF. The CDR3 nucleotides are TGTGCCAGCAGTTCCCGGACTAGCTGGACCTCCTACGAGCAGTACTTC.